The 27 T cell receptor beta chains below were found in one sample sequenced in a study of shared clonotypes between healthy human individuals. Data came from immunoSEQ multiplex PCR; TCRdb stores just in-frame clones and leaves some out. Counted here are about 980,000 clones, about three quarters occurring once; the ten biggest clones make up approximately 1.5%. The sequenced sample consisted of memory CD4+ T cells sorted from blood. Subset defined: CD45RA-negative fraction. The origin of the receptors is a man between 18 and 29 years old in good health.

The CDR3 bases are TGTGCCAGCAGCCCCCGAGGACAGTCAAACACTGAAGCTTTCTTT. Translating gives CASSPRGQSNTEAFF. V and J are TRBV7-9 and TRBJ1-1; tentative D call: TRBD1 (6 bases). This CDR3 comprises 15 residues. Deletions cut 5 bases from V and 2 bases from J, with 15 bases between. CDR1 is SEHNR, CDR2 FQNEAQ, per germline (reference sequence).

V and J are TRBV11-2 and TRBJ2-7, with D uncertain. The CDR3 runs to 16 residues. Per the germline V gene, CDR1 is SGHAT and CDR2 is FQNNGV. The V gene lost 2 bases and the J gene lost 2 bases, with 16 bases spanning the gap. CDR3 sequence: CASSLLQGSEPYEQYF. CDR3 sequence (DNA): TGTGCCAGCAGCTTACTACAAGGGTCAGAGCCCTACGAGCAGTACTTC.

The rearrangement joins TRBV19 to TRBJ2-1; 11 nucleotides agree with TRBD1. Trimming cost V 6 bases and J 1 base; bases outside gene matches: 2. CDR3 length: 15 residues. Germline V gene sequence: CDR1 LNHDA, CDR2 SQIVND (reference sequence). CDR3 in amino acids: CASRDRGQSYNEQFF. CDR3 in DNA: TGTGCCAGTAGGGACAGGGGGCAATCCTACAATGAGCAGTTCTTC.

Ten or more counts support this clone. The chain links TRBV11-3 to TRBJ2-7, with unresolved D. The CDR3 runs to 12 residues. CDR1 and CDR2 (germline): SGHNT, YENEEA. Trimming shortened V by 8 bases and J by 3 bases, and 11 bases separated the two germline ends. The CDR3 bases are TGTGCCAGCTCGAACTCAGTCTACGAGCAGTACTTC. As protein: CASSNSVYEQYF.

This clone was observed a handful of times. The CDR3 sequence is CATSRSGEIYGYTF. DNA of the CDR3: TGTGCCACCAGCAGGAGCGGGGAGATCTATGGCTACACCTTC. J is TRBJ1-2 and V is TRBV15; D ambiguous. The CDR3 is 14 residues long. The germline gives CDR1 LNHNV, CDR2 YYDKDF (reference sequence). Between the trimmed V and J ends, which lost 3 bases and 4 bases, there was a span of 12 bases. Using reference TRBV15 and TRBJ1-2 for the parts outside the CDR3, the full variable domain is DAMVIQNPRYQVTQFGKPVTLSCSQTLNHNVMYWYQQKSSQAPKLLFHYYDKDFNNEADTPDNFQSRRPNTSFCFLDIRSPGLGDTAMYLCATSRSGEIYGYTFGSGTRLTVV.

Of note for this clone: A far larger clone is only one base removed, so a read error is likely. V is TRBV7-6 and J is TRBJ1-1; 9 bases agree with TRBD1. Per germline, CDR1 SGHVS and CDR2 FNYEAQ. The J segment lost 1 base and the V segment lost 5 bases, leaving 2 bases of the junction unmatched. The CDR3 is made up of 14 amino acids. The CDR3 DNA reads as TGTGCCAGCAGCCGGGGACAGGGGAACACTGAAGCTTTCTTT. Protein product: CASSRGQGNTEAFF.

This clone has only a few counts. The chain has TRBV14 and TRBJ2-2; 8 bases align to TRBD1. The CDR3 spans 18 residues. Looked up from germline, CDR1 is SGHDN and CDR2 is FVKESK. V lost 0 bases and J lost 4; bases outside the gene matches: 10. CDR3 in DNA: TGTGCCAGCAGCCAAGAGGGGCCCGGGACAGGTCCCACCGGGGAGCTGTTTTTT. Amino acids: CASSQEGPGTGPTGELFF.

J is TRBJ2-2 and V is TRBV19; 8 positions match TRBD1. Losses at the gene ends were 7 bases for V and 1 base for J; bases not matched to a gene: 5. The CDR3 loop spans 15 amino acids. CDR1 and CDR2 from the germline V gene are LNHDA and SQIVND (reference sequence). CDR3 nucleotide sequence: TGTGCCAGTACTCCGGGGACAGGGAACACCGGGGAGCTGTTTTTT. Translated: CASTPGTGNTGELFF.

The V call is TRBV28, the J call TRBJ1-5; 10 nucleotides line up with TRBD1. V lost 3 bases and J lost 0; bases outside the gene matches: 11. CDR3 length: 19 amino acids. Germline CDR1 reads MDHEN; CDR2 reads SYDVKM. The CDR3 is CASSFARDRGYLSNQPQHF. The CDR3 region has the DNA TGTGCCAGCAGTTTCGCGCGGGACAGGGGTTACCTTAGCAATCAGCCCCAGCATTTT.

The chain employs TRBV28 and TRBJ1-2, with 7 bases matching TRBD1. Germline V CDR1 and CDR2: MDHEN, SYDVKM. This CDR3 spans 15 amino acids. Unmatched junction bases numbered 11, after V lost 5 bases and J lost 5 bases. CDR3 in amino acids: CASSRDRASTYGYTF. DNA for the CDR3: TGTGCCAGCAGTCGTGACAGGGCGAGTACTTATGGCTACACCTTC.

This clone has more than one count but fewer than ten. The chain recombines TRBV5-1 with TRBJ2-3, with D unresolved. The CDR3 runs to 14 residues. V was trimmed by 3 bases and J by 1 base, leaving 9 bases between them. Germline CDR1 is SGHRS and CDR2 is YFSETQ. CDR3 residues: CASSSTDRTDTQYF. CDR3 in DNA: TGCGCCAGCAGCTCCACAGATCGCACAGATACGCAGTATTTT. The full variable domain, with the rest looked up from reference TRBV5-1 and TRBJ2-3, is KAGVTQTPRYLIKTRGQQVTLSCSPISGHRSVSWYQQTPGQGLQFLFEYFSETQRNKGNFPGRFSGRQFSNSRSEMNVSTLELGDSALYLCASSSTDRTDTQYFGPGTRLTVL.

The genes are TRBV10-1 and TRBJ1-4, with D tentatively TRBD1 (5 bases). Germline loops: CDR1 WNHNN, CDR2 SYGVQD (reference sequence). CDR3 length: 17 amino acids. V shed 7 bases and J shed 0 bases, with 18 bases lying between them. DNA of the CDR3: TGCGCCAGCACTAAACAGGCCCGCAATGCAACTAATGAAAAACTGTTTTTT. This gives the protein CASTKQARNATNEKLFF.

This clone was seen only once. The J gene is TRBJ2-7, the V gene TRBV6-1, with D uncertain. The germline CDR1 and CDR2 sequences are MNHNS and SASEGT. Trimming took off 5 bases at V and 3 bases at J, with 8 bases between the two ends. The CDR3 is made up of 12 amino acids. This chain's CDR3 is CASSLGFYEQYF. The CDR3, as DNA: TGTGCCAGCAGTCTGGGGTTCTACGAGCAGTACTTC.

This clone was seen more than once but under ten times. V gene TRBV11-3 combines with J gene TRBJ2-7, with D possibly being TRBD1 (5 bases). Germline CDR1 and CDR2: SGHNT and YENEEA. The CDR3 has 17 amino acids. The germline V and J ends were trimmed by 6 bases and 4 bases, with 25 bases remaining between them. This CDR3 is CASRPLAKGVVEYEQYF. The CDR3, as DNA: TGTGCCAGCAGACCACTGGCCAAAGGGGTCGTCGAATACGAGCAGTACTTC.

This rearrangement joins TRBV5-1 to TRBJ2-4, with 10 bases aligning to TRBD2. This CDR3 has 19 amino acids. J gave up 1 base and V 2 bases, and 12 bases lay outside the gene matches. Germline-derived CDR1 and CDR2 are SGHRS and YFSETQ. CDR3 region: CASSFSTGTSDPAKNIQYF. The CDR3 DNA sequence: TGCGCCAGCAGCTTTTCGACCGGGACTAGCGACCCGGCCAAAAACATTCAGTACTTC.

This clone appeared a single time. The V call is TRBV28, the J call TRBJ2-7, with D possibly being TRBD1 (6 bases). Germline CDR1 and CDR2: MDHEN and SYDVKM. The ends were cut back, 6 bases at V and 2 bases at J, with 11 bases in the middle. This CDR3 region has 13 residues. CDR3 sequence reads: CASSDRPPYEQYF. CDR3 nucleotide sequence: TGTGCCAGCAGCGACAGGCCCCCCTACGAGCAGTACTTC.

This clone has only a few counts. V and J are TRBV6-4 and TRBJ1-1; 7 bases match TRBD1. The CDR3 is 17 amino acids. Germline CDR1 reads MRHNA; CDR2 reads SNTAGT. V dropped 6 bases and J dropped 5; count of bases not matched to a gene: 18. CDR3 coding DNA: TGTGCCAGCAGCTGGAGGGCGGGAGGGGGCCGAAGGACTGAAGCTTTCTTT. This encodes CASSWRAGGGRRTEAFF.

This clone appeared a single time. V gene TRBV11-2 combines with J gene TRBJ2-1; D gene ambiguous. V dropped 4 bases and J dropped 3 bases, with 4 bases sitting between them. The germline gives CDR1 SGHAT, CDR2 FQNNGV. The CDR3 totals 12 residues. In DNA, the CDR3 is TGTGCCAGCAGCTCCCACTACAATGAGCAGTTCTTC. Residues: CASSSHYNEQFF.

The rearrangement joins TRBV7-2 to TRBJ2-3; D gene ambiguous. Germline V lookup: CDR1 SGHTA, CDR2 FQGNSA. The CDR3 extends over 15 amino acids. The V end was cut by 1 base, the J end by 0 bases, with 8 bases between. CDR3 amino acids: CASSLDLSSTDTQYF. CDR3 coding DNA: TGTGCCAGCAGCTTAGATCTTTCTAGCACAGATACGCAGTATTTT.

This clone was observed a handful of times. The J gene is TRBJ2-1, the V gene TRBV18; D might be TRBD1 (5 bases). The CDR3 extends over 14 amino acids. Between the trimmed V and J ends, which lost 3 bases and 8 bases, there was a span of 14 bases. Germline loops: CDR1 KGHSH, CDR2 LQKENI. CDR3 nucleotide sequence: TGTGCCAGCTCACCCCCAGGGAATCAGCATGAGCAGTTCTTC. It yields the protein CASSPPGNQHEQFF.

The DNA for the CDR3 is TGTGCCAGCAGCTGGGGACATATAAATCAGCCCCAGCATTTT. It codes for CASSWGHINQPQHF. The chain has TRBV5-8 and TRBJ1-5; perhaps TRBD1 as D (6 bases). The CDR3 totals 14 residues. The V and J ends lost 3 bases and 4 bases respectively, with 11 bases between them. Germline CDR1 SGHTS, CDR2 YDEGEE.

The chain employs TRBV7-2 and TRBJ1-1; TRBD1 matches at 7 bases. Trimming cost V 4 bases and J 1 base; bases outside gene matches: 6. The CDR3 runs to 15 residues. Germline V gives CDR1 SGHTA, CDR2 FQGNSA. The CDR3 sequence is CASSSPRTGNTEAFF. The DNA of the CDR3 is TGTGCCAGCAGCTCACCGAGGACAGGGAACACTGAAGCTTTCTTT.

The table lists this clone with a few counts. The chain couples TRBV19 to TRBJ1-1; 9 positions match TRBD1. Germline lookup yields CDR1 LNHDA and CDR2 SQIVND (reference sequence). The CDR3 extends over 15 amino acids. V lost 5 bases and J lost 1; bases outside the gene matches: 5. The CDR3 nucleotides read TGTGCCAGTAGTTCTCAGGGACAGGGGAACACTGAAGCTTTCTTT. Its protein product is CASSSQGQGNTEAFF.

The rearrangement links TRBV28 to TRBJ2-2, with D possibly being TRBD1 (5 bases). V was clipped by 1 base and J by 7 bases, with 10 bases between them. CDR3 size: 14 residues. From germline, CDR1 is MDHEN and CDR2 SYDVKM. The CDR3 bases are TGTGCCAGCAGTTTATCAGACAGAGACGGGGAGCTGTTTTTT. This gives the protein CASSLSDRDGELFF.

This clone appeared a few times. The same CDR3 is also encoded by other DNA sequences in this sample. J is TRBJ1-2 and V is TRBV7-2, with 7 bases fitting TRBD1. Germline assignment: CDR1 SGHTA and CDR2 FQGNSA. The CDR3 extends over 13 amino acids. The junction had 4 bases not matched to a gene; V was cut back by 5 bases and J by 4 bases. The CDR3 sequence is CASSRDRVYGYTF. CDR3 nucleotide sequence: TGTGCCAGCAGCCGCGACAGGGTCTATGGCTACACCTTC.

In its sample, this clone was seen a few times. The same CDR3 is also encoded by other DNA sequences in this sample. The CDR3, as DNA: TGTGCCAGCAGCGTACGGGGGAACACTGAAGCTTTCTTT. It yields the protein CASSVRGNTEAFF. The J gene is TRBJ1-1, the V gene TRBV9, with D hard to call. The V gene lost 1 base and the J gene lost 1 base, with 5 bases spanning the gap. Germline V CDR1 and CDR2: SGDLS, YYNGEE. This CDR3 contains 13 residues.

J is TRBJ2-1 and V is TRBV5-1; D perhaps matches TRBD1 (5 bases). V lost 4 bases and J lost 2, with 19 bases in between. In germline, CDR1 is SGHRS, CDR2 YFSETQ. This CDR3 is built from 17 residues. The chain's CDR3 is CASSRALATDTYNEQFF. The CDR3 DNA reads TGCGCCAGCAGCCGGGCGTTGGCCACGGACACCTACAATGAGCAGTTCTTC. The full variable domain, with the rest looked up from reference TRBV5-1 and TRBJ2-1, is KAGVTQTPRYLIKTRGQQVTLSCSPISGHRSVSWYQQTPGQGLQFLFEYFSETQRNKGNFPGRFSGRQFSNSRSEMNVSTLELGDSALYLCASSRALATDTYNEQFFGPGTRLTVL.